Below, 8 T cell receptor beta chains from the same sample are listed, as sequenced in a study of T cell clonality in common variable immunodeficiency. General study results and limits: Fewer deletions and N-nucleotide insertions were reportedly seen in common variable immunodeficiency TCR beta sequences.

These receptors lack a known antigen. Libraries were prepared by immunoSEQ multiplex PCR; TCRdb keeps only in-frame clonotypes and omits some of them. Altogether about 12,000 clones were found in the sample, and no singletons occur. Sequences were obtained from peripheral blood mononuclear cells. The receptors stem from a human donor with common variable immunodeficiency.

By sample share, this clone is medium-sized (0.01 to 0.1%). The read terminates 3 residues ahead of where the CDR3 ends, so the germline J gene completes it. The V gene is TRBV18, the J gene TRBJ2-5, with 7 nucleotides matching TRBD1. From germline, CDR1 is KGHSH and CDR2 LQKENI. The V segment lost 6 bases and the J segment 1 base; nucleotides outside the gene matches: 5. The CDR3 extends over 14 amino acids. The CDR3 loop is CASSPDRAQETQYF. The DNA read from the CDR3 is TGTGCCAGCTCGCCAGACAGGGCCCAAGAGACC.

This clone occurred a few times. Read sequence stops 3 residues before the CDR3 end, and the germline J gene provides the missing end. The V gene is TRBV19, the J gene TRBJ2-5, with TRBD1 matching over 10 bases. The junction had 10 bases not matched to a gene; V was cut back by 5 bases and J by 1 base. The germline CDR1 and CDR2 sequences are LNHDA and SQIVND (reference sequence). The CDR3 runs to 17 residues. CDR3 protein: CASSRSRGTGVQETQYF. Incomplete CDR3 DNA: TGTGCCAGTAGTCGCTCACGGGGGACAGGGGTCCAAGAGACC.

A word on this clone: The CDR3 is cut off 3 residues early in the read; its end comes from the germline J gene. This rearrangement joins TRBV18 to TRBJ1-1; D not resolved. In germline, CDR1 is KGHSH, CDR2 LQKENI. Trimming took 0 bases from V and 3 from J, leaving 8 bases between them. The CDR3 spans 14 residues. The CDR3 bases that were read are TGTGCCAGCTCACCACCCCTTAGGGACACTGAA. Amino acids: CASSPPLRDTE. The whole CDR3 region reads CASSPPLRDTEAFF. Complete variable domain (other parts from reference TRBV18 and TRBJ1-1): NAGVMQNPRHLVRRRGQEARLRCSPMKGHSHVYWYRQLPEEGLKFMVYLQKENIIDESGMPKERFSAEFPKEGPSILRIQQVVRGDSAAYFCASSPPLRDTEAFFGQGTRLTVV.

This clone was recorded at least ten times. The read ends 3 residues shy of where the CDR3 ends; the end is completed using the germline J gene. The chain couples TRBV20-1 to TRBJ1-1; 7 positions agree with TRBD1. The ends lost 6 bases at V and 7 bases at J; junction bases unmatched: 14. The CDR3 has 14 amino acids. Germline-derived CDR1 and CDR2 are DFQATT and SNEGSKA (reference sequence). The CDR3 is CSAIKADRADEAFF. CDR3 bases read: TGCAGTGCCATAAAAGCTGACAGGGCCGATGAA.

By frequency in the sample, this clone is medium-sized. The part of the CDR3 DNA that was read is TGCAGCGTAGAGCGGGGGGTAAACACAGATACG. Its protein product is CSVERGVNTDT. The complete CDR3 reads CSVERGVNTDTQYF. The gene calls are TRBV29-1 and TRBJ2-3; 9 bases agree with TRBD2. The read stops 3 residues short of the end of the CDR3; the missing end is completed from the germline J gene. Germline values: CDR1 SQVTM, CDR2 ANQGSEA. With 6 bases clipped from V and 2 bases from J, the junction kept 6 bases outside the gene matches. CDR3 length: 14 amino acids.

Worth noting for this clone: The read ends 3 residues shy of where the CDR3 ends; the end is completed using the germline J gene. The rearrangement uses TRBV6-1 and TRBJ1-5, with no clear D. This CDR3 has 13 residues. Germline CDR1 and CDR2: MNHNS and SASEGT. V was pared by 8 bases and J by 4 bases, with 12 bases between. The CDR3 sequence: CASGGQYNQPQHF. The sequenced CDR3 bases are TGTGCCAGCGGTGGTCAGTATAATCAGCCC.

This clone is categorized as medium-sized. The read stops 3 residues short of the end of the CDR3; the missing end is completed from the germline J gene. This chain links TRBV20-1 with TRBJ2-4, with 9 bases that match TRBD2. V lost 6 bases to trimming and J lost 6 bases; unmatched junction nucleotides: 3. This CDR3 region has 12 residues. Germline V lookup: CDR1 DFQATT, CDR2 SNEGSKA (reference sequence). CDR3 DNA, as far as it was read: TGCAGTGCCATGACTAGCGGAAACATT. Protein sequence: CSAMTSGNI. The whole CDR3 is CSAMTSGNIQYF.

Here the CDR3 reads CASMWTGKSDEQYF. The covered CDR3 bases are TGCGCCAGCATGTGGACAGGGAAGTCGGACGAG. The J gene is TRBJ2-7, the V gene TRBV10-1; TRBD1 aligns across 8 bases. The missing CDR3 end, 3 residues past where the read stops, is filled in from the germline J gene. After removal of 7 bases from V and 5 bases from J, the junction contained 10 bases not matched to a gene. Germline CDR1 reads WNHNN; CDR2 reads SYGVQD (reference sequence). The CDR3 has 14 amino acids.